This T cell receptor beta chain was sequenced during a study of T cells after yellow fever vaccination. General study points: Repertoires sorted by FACS could include abundant clonotypes that are contaminants from the bulk population. Once the booster was given, most primary-vaccination clones reappeared, at approximately 97% for CD4 and 85% to 90% for CD8. Weaker overall, the secondary response nonetheless peaked faster (day 5 versus 15).

V lost 3 bases to trimming and J lost 8 bases; unmatched junction nucleotides: 6. The CDR3 sequence is 15 residues long. TCRdb independently ran MiXCR on the 5' RACE reads; one entry per CDR3 protein. The top ten hold 23% of the sample, which has hundreds of thousands of distinct CDR3 sequences, around 3.6% seen once. This clonotype came up many times. What it binds is not known. The TCR sequence derives from a man in his late teens or twenties who received the YFV17D yellow fever vaccine. This chain uses TRBV12-3 or TRBV12-4 with TRBJ1-4, with 10 bases aligning to TRBD1. Material: PBMCs, obtained on the day of the yellow fever booster vaccination. CDR3 loop: CASSFDRGRGEKLFF. The CDR3 DNA reads as TGTGCCAGCAGTTTCGACAGGGGGCGGGGAGAAAAACTGTTTTTT.